Described below is a single TCR beta chain sequence and its context. This CDR3 comprises 13 residues. The V end lost 6 bases, the J end lost 2 bases, and 11 bases lay between the germline ends. Germline V lookup: CDR1 SNHLY, CDR2 FYNNEI. These data come from a study of shared clonotypes between healthy human individuals. An even split of each subset's genomic DNA across several immunoSEQ plates was performed. TCRdb's copy holds only in-frame clones and misses some; the assay was immunoSEQ multiplex PCR. Altogether under 650,000 clones are present, around 96% being singletons, with the ten largest covering 0.06%.

The gene calls are TRBV2 and TRBJ2-7; no clear D gene. The sample taken for sequencing was naive CD4+ T cells sorted from blood. Subset of the sample: CD45RA+ positively selected. This TCR came from a woman between 25 and 40 years old in good health. As DNA, the CDR3 is TGTGCCAGCAGAAAGGGTATCGCCTACGAGCAGTACTTC. Amino acid sequence: CASRKGIAYEQYF.